This TCR beta chain was recorded in a study of tumor and adjacent non-tumor tissue in lung cancer. Study information: The cohort had around eleven adenocarcinoma, a couple of squamous cell and 1 small cell patients.

Comment on this clonotype: The junction shows a germline mismatch at one end, possibly a read error.

CDR1 is MNHNY, CDR2 SVGAGI, per germline (reference sequence). There are 17 residues in the CDR3. This sample's RNA came from whole unsorted tissue. More than 3 cm separated this lung sample from the edge of the tumor. The library came from three nested PCR rounds adapted from ARM-PCR protocols. TCRdb independently ran MiXCR on the multiplex PCR reads; one entry per CDR3 protein. This table holds under 45,000 distinct CDR3 sequences, roughly 66% found once. The receptor comes from a man between 45 and 60 years old with non-small cell lung cancer. Specimen: distant non-tumor lung tissue. V usage is TRBV6-6 and J usage is TRBJ1-6, with D unclear. The CDR3 loop is CASSYDETCSYNSPPHF. The CDR3 DNA is TGTGCCAGCAGTTACGATGAGACGTGTTCCTATAATTCACCCCCCCACTTT.